This is a list of T cell receptor beta chains from one sample in a study. From the reads, TCRdb called clonotypes with MiXCR, one entry per CDR3 protein. The data hold around 970 distinct CDR3 sequences, with approximately 25% observed a single time. Material for sequencing was CD8+ T cells (not recorded whether cultured). Receptor source: a male donor. Each CDR3 is given with its conserved first and last residue. A D gene is named only where the DNA matches it firmly. For some rows the clone size is stated as once, few or many, or as a class when expanded; others skip it.

j_gene: TRBJ2-5; v_gene: TRBV9; d_gene: -; abundance: -; CDR3aa: CASSVGALSLETQYF; CDR3nt: TGCGCCAGCAGCGTAGGGGCACTTTCACTAGAGACCCAGTACTTC
j_gene: TRBJ2-2; v_gene: TRBV27; d_gene: -; abundance: large; CDR3aa: CASSPGTATGELFF; CDR3nt: TGTGCCAGCAGCCCAGGGACTGCCACCGGGGAGCTGTTTTTT
j_gene: TRBJ2-7; v_gene: TRBV27; d_gene: TRBD1; abundance: medium-sized; CDR3aa: CASRYRGPVGEQYF; CDR3nt: TGTGCCAGCAGGTACAGGGGGCCGGTGGGGGAGCAGTACTTC
j_gene: TRBJ2-7; v_gene: TRBV11-2; d_gene: -; abundance: medium-sized; CDR3aa: CASSQSYEQYF; CDR3nt: TGTGCCAGCAGCCAGTCCTACGAGCAGTACTTC
j_gene: TRBJ2-7; v_gene: TRBV19; d_gene: -; abundance: medium-sized; CDR3aa: CASSGQLRTPRGEQYF; CDR3nt: TGTGCCAGTAGCGGCCAGCTTAGGACACCCCGGGGGGAGCAGTACTTC
j_gene: TRBJ2-1; v_gene: TRBV29-1; d_gene: TRBD2; abundance: medium-sized; CDR3aa: CSVYPSGDYNEQFF; CDR3nt: TGCAGCGTTTACCCTAGCGGGGACTACAATGAGCAGTTCTTC
j_gene: TRBJ2-1; v_gene: TRBV9; d_gene: -; abundance: -; CDR3aa: CASSGYNEQF; CDR3nt: TGTGCCAGCAGCGGTTACAATGAGCAGTTC
j_gene: TRBJ2-1; v_gene: TRBV4-3; d_gene: -; abundance: medium-sized; CDR3aa: CASSQGSGVGEQFF; CDR3nt: TGCGCCAGCAGCCAAGGCTCCGGGGTAGGTGAGCAGTTCTTC
j_gene: TRBJ2-1; v_gene: TRBV10-3; d_gene: TRBD2; abundance: large; CDR3aa: CAISALAGVDEQFF; CDR3nt: TGTGCCATCAGTGCACTAGCGGGAGTGGATGAGCAGTTCTTC
j_gene: TRBJ2-3; v_gene: TRBV6-4; d_gene: -; abundance: large; CDR3aa: CASSEVPGVDTQYF; CDR3nt: TGTGCCAGCAGTGAGGTCCCAGGGGTAGATACGCAGTATTTT
j_gene: TRBJ2-3; v_gene: TRBV6-2/TRBV6-3; d_gene: -; abundance: -; CDR3aa: CASSYWGALGDTQYF; CDR3nt: TGTGCCAGCAGTTACTGGGGCGCGCTAGGTGATACGCAGTATTTT
j_gene: TRBJ2-3; v_gene: TRBV7-9; d_gene: -; abundance: large; CDR3aa: CASSFGGGTDTQYF; CDR3nt: TGTGCCAGCAGCTTCGGGGGAGGCACAGATACGCAGTATTTT
j_gene: TRBJ2-1; v_gene: TRBV9; d_gene: TRBD1; abundance: medium-sized; CDR3aa: CASSNTGTGYNEQFF; CDR3nt: TGTGCCAGCAGCAACACGGGGACAGGGTACAATGAGCAGTTCTTC
j_gene: TRBJ1-5; v_gene: TRBV7-8; d_gene: TRBD1; abundance: medium-sized; CDR3aa: CASSLIPRTGNINQPQHF; CDR3nt: TGTGCCAGCAGCTTAATCCCTAGGACAGGAAACATCAATCAGCCCCAGCATTTT